A selection of T cell receptor beta chains follows, all from one sample in a study of regulatory T cells in long-lasting Graves disease. TCRdb used MiXCR to reprocess the multiplex PCR reads, holding one entry per CDR3 protein. The sample shows fewer than 400,000 distinct CDR3 sequences, about 20% of them seen only once. This sample comprised peripheral blood mononuclear cells (PBMCs), obtained when the disease was refractory, from a patient treated with antithyroid drugs. These receptors all stem from a female donor with Graves disease. CDR3s include the opening cysteine and the closing phenylalanine or tryptophan. Each record gives: J gene, D gene, clone size, V gene, CDR3 protein, CDR3 DNA. The D gene is left open where the match is weak. Where a row states a size, it is once, few, many or the class of an expanded clone; other rows omit it.

TRBJ1-2 TRBD1 few TRBV5-6 CASSYPGGPLYTF TGTGCCAGCAGCTATCCAGGGGGGCCTCTCTACACCTTC
TRBJ2-7 NA many TRBV7-8 CASSLAGYETFRVDEQYF TGTGCCAGCAGCTTAGCAGGTTACGAAACCTTTCGAGTGGACGAGCAGTACTTC
TRBJ2-5 NA NA TRBV5-1 CASAPGVEETQYF TGCGCCAGCGCCCCTGGGGTAGAAGAGACCCAGTACTTC
TRBJ2-7 NA NA TRBV6-1 CANAERSVQAIYEQYF TGTGCCAACGCCGAGAGGAGTGTTCAAGCTATCTACGAGCAGTACTTC
TRBJ1-5 NA many TRBV6-1 CASNQGAGQPQHF TGTGCCAGCAATCAGGGAGCGGGTCAGCCCCAGCATTTT
TRBJ2-7 NA many TRBV28 CASSLGSWVVFSSYEQYF TGTGCCAGCAGTTTAGGTTCTTGGGTGGTTTTTAGCTCCTACGAGCAGTACTTC
TRBJ1-2 TRBD1 NA TRBV6-5 CASSYGQGQNHYGYTF TGTGCCAGCAGTTACGGACAGGGACAAAATCACTATGGCTACACCTTC
TRBJ2-2 TRBD1 many TRBV11-2 CASSLSPPGQGTLGGELFF TGTGCCAGCAGCTTGAGCCCCCCGGGACAGGGAACTCTGGGCGGGGAGCTGTTTTTT
TRBJ1-1 NA NA TRBV3-1 CASSRSQSNTEAFF TGTGCCAGCAGCCGGAGTCAGTCGAACACTGAAGCTTTCTTT
TRBJ1-1 TRBD1 NA TRBV18 CASSLFMTGAWGTEAFF TGTGCCAGCTCACTCTTTATGACAGGGGCTTGGGGCACTGAAGCTTTCTTT
TRBJ2-7 TRBD2 many TRBV6-1 CASIKAGRPNEQYF TGTGCCAGCATTAAAGCGGGACGTCCAAACGAGCAGTACTTC
TRBJ2-6 NA few TRBV7-8 CASRGHFSGANVLTF TGTGCCAGCAGGGGACATTTCTCTGGGGCCAACGTCCTGACTTTC
TRBJ1-6 NA many TRBV28 CASSPRGAYNSPLHF TGTGCCAGCAGCCCTCGGGGTGCGTATAATTCACCCCTCCACTTT
TRBJ1-1 NA many TRBV2 CASSDPQSPQGKGAFF TGTGCCAGCAGTGATCCCCAAAGCCCACAGGGAAAAGGAGCTTTCTTT
TRBJ2-7 NA NA TRBV5-1 CASSLGPGGSYEQYF TGCGCCAGCAGCTTGGGCCCAGGGGGGTCCTACGAGCAGTACTTC
TRBJ2-2 NA few TRBV14 CASSRQTNGELFF TGTGCCAGCAGCCGACAGACTAATGGGGAGCTGTTTTTT
TRBJ2-6 NA NA TRBV30 CACSVGANVLTF TGTGCCTGCTCGGTCGGGGCCAACGTCCTGACTTTC
TRBJ1-4 NA NA TRBV5-6 CASSLFRGAGGEKLFF TGTGCCAGCAGCTTGTTCCGCGGGGCCGGTGGGGAAAAACTGTTTTTT
TRBJ2-3 NA NA TRBV28 CASSSGTPGTDTQYF TGTGCCAGCAGCTCCGGGACCCCAGGAACAGATACGCAGTATTTT
TRBJ1-4 NA many TRBV5-1 CASSLDYAGLNEKLFF TGCGCCAGCAGCTTGGATTATGCGGGACTAAATGAAAAACTGTTTTTT
TRBJ2-7 TRBD1 NA TRBV25-1 CASSEKPATGTYEQYF TGTGCCAGCAGTGAAAAGCCGGCGACAGGGACCTACGAGCAGTACTTC
TRBJ1-1 TRBD1 many TRBV12-3/TRBV12-4 CASSNKAGTVNTEAFF TGTGCCAGCAGCAACAAAGCCGGGACAGTGAACACTGAAGCTTTCTTT
TRBJ1-4 NA NA TRBV7-9 CASSFSGKLFF TGTGCCAGCAGCTTTTCAGGAAAACTGTTTTTT
TRBJ1-3 TRBD1 many TRBV28 CASSLNTGTAGNTIYF TGTGCCAGCAGTTTAAACACAGGGACAGCTGGAAACACCATATATTTT
TRBJ2-5 NA NA TRBV20-1 CSALPTSRETQYF TGCAGTGCGCTACCCACAAGTCGGGAGACCCAGTACTTC
TRBJ1-2 TRBD1 NA TRBV20-1 CSARQGTYGYTF TGCAGTGCTCGACAGGGAACCTATGGCTACACCTTC
TRBJ2-5 NA NA TRBV24-1 CATSDIGQSAQYF TGTGCCACCAGTGATATAGGGCAGTCGGCCCAGTACTTC
TRBJ2-7 TRBD2 many TRBV11-2 CASSLSGIGIIEQYF TGTGCCAGCAGCTTAAGCGGGATAGGGATAATCGAGCAGTACTTC
TRBJ2-5 TRBD2 many TRBV29-1 CSVDGLADARKMTAQYF TGCAGCGTTGACGGGCTAGCGGATGCCAGGAAGATGACGGCCCAGTACTTC
TRBJ1-6 NA many TRBV20-1 CSATQGNSPLHF TGCAGTGCCACGCAGGGTAATTCACCCCTCCACTTT
TRBJ1-5 NA few TRBV20-1 CSATGHLSNQPQHF TGCAGTGCCACAGGACACCTTAGCAATCAGCCCCAGCATTTT
TRBJ2-7 TRBD1 many TRBV12-3/TRBV12-4 CASSLSDRGPYEQYF TGTGCCAGCAGTTTATCGGACAGGGGACCCTACGAGCAGTACTTC